This T cell receptor beta chain was captured by sequencing in a study of radiation and T cells in renal cell carcinoma. Repertoires were generated with immunoSEQ multiplex PCR, while TCRdb's copy carries only in-frame clones and drops some. The repertoire holds 70,000 or so clones, with around 80% as singletons. As regards this clone: Its matching antigen is unknown.

The CDR3 extends over 16 amino acids. Trimming left V 1 base short and J 4 bases short, with 18 bases between. Germline lookup yields CDR1 SGHRS and CDR2 YFSETQ. Specified time point: blood 2 weeks post-SBRT. Treatment denoted: 15 Gy SBRT to primary tumor, nephrectomy 4 weeks later. Serial blood draws occurred at baseline and 2 and 4 weeks post-SBRT. The patient's renal cell carcinoma had clear cell pathology. Study results and caveats: Top tumor clonotypes rose in blood 2 weeks post-radiation, then contracted.

This chain links TRBV5-1 with TRBJ2-7; the D gene is possibly TRBD1 (6 bases). This clonotype was obtained from a man aged 60 to 75 with renal cell carcinoma. Sequenced material: blood, taken from a patient whose treatment included radiotherapy and nephrectomy. CDR3 sequence (DNA): TGCGCCAGCAGCTTGTCCTCGGTCAGGGGTGGGTACGAGCAGTACTTC. Translated, it gives CASSLSSVRGGYEQYF.